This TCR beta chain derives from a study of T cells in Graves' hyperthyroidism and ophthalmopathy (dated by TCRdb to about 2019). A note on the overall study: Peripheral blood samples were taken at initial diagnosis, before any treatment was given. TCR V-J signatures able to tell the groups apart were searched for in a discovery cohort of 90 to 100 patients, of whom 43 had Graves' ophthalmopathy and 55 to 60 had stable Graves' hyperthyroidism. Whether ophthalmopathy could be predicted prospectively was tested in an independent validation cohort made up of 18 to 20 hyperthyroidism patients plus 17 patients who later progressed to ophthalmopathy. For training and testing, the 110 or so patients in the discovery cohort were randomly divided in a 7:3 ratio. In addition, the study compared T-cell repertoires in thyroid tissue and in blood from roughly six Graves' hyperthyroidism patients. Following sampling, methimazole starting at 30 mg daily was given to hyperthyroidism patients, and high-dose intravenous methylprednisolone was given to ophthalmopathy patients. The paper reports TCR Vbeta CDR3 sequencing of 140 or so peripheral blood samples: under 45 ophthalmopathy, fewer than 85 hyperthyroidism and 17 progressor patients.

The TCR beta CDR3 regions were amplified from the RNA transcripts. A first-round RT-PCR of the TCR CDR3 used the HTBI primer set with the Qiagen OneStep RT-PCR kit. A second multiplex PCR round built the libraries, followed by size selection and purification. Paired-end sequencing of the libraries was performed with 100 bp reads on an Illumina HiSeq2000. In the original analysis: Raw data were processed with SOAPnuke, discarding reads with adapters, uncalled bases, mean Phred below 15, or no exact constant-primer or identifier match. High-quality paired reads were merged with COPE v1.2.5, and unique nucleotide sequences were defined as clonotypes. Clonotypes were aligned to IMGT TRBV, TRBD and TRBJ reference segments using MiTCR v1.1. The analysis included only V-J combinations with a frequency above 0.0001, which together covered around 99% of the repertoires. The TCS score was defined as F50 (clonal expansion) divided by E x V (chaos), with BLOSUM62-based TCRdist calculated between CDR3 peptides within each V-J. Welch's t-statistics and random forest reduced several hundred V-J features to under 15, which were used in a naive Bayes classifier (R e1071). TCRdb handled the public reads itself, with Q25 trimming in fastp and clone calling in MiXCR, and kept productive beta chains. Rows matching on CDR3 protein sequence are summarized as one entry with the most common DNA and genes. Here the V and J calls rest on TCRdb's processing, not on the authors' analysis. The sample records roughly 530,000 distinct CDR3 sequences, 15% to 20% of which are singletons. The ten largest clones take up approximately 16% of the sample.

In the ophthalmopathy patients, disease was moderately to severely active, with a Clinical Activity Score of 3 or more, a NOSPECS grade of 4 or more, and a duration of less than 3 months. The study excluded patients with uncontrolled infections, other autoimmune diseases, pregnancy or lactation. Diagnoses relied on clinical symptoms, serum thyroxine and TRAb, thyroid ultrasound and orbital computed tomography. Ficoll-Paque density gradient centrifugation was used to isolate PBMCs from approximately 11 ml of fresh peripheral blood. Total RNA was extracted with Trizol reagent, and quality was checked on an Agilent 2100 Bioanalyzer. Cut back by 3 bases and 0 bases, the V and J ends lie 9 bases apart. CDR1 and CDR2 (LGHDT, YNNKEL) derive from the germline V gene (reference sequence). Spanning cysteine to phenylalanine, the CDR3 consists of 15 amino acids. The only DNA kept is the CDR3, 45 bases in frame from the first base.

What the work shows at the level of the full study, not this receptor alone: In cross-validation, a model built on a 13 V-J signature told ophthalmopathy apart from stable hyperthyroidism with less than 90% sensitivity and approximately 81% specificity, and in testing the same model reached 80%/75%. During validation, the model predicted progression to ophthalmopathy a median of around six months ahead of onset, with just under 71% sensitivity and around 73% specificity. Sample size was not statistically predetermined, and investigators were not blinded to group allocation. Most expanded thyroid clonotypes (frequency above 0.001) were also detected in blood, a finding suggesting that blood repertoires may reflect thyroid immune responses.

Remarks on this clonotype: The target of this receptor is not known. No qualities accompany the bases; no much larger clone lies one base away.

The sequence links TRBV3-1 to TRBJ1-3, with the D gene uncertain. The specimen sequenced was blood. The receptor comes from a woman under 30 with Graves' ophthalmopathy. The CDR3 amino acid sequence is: CASSHTGISGNTIYF. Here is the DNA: TGTGCCAGCAGCCATACCGGTATCTCTGGAAACACCATATATTTT.